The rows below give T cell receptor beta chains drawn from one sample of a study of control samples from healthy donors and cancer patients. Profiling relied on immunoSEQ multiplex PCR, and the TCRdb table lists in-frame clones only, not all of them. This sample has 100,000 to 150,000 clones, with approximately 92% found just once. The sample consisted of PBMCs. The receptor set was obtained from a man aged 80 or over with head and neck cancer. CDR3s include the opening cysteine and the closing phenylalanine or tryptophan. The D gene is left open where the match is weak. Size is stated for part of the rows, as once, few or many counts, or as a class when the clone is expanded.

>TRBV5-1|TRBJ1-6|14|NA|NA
CASSLGSANSPLHF
TGCGCCAGCAGCTTGGGGAGTGCTAATTCACCCCTCCACTTT
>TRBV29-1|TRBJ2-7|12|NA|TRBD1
CSVGDRLSEQYF
TGCAGCGTGGGGGACAGGCTATCCGAGCAGTACTTC
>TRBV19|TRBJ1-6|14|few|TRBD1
CASTAGQYNSPLHF
TGTGCCAGTACCGCGGGACAGTATAATTCACCCCTCCACTTT
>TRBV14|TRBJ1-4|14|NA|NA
CASSPGTRNEKLFF
TGTGCCAGCAGCCCAGGGACTCGAAATGAAAAACTGTTTTTT
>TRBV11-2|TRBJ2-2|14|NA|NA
CASSLSAGTGELFF
TGTGCCAGCAGCTTAAGCGCGGGCACCGGGGAGCTGTTTTTT
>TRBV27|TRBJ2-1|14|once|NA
CASSLGTSYNEQFF
TGTGCCAGCAGCCTCGGAACCTCCTACAATGAGCAGTTCTTC
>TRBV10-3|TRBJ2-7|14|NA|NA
CAISESGSSYEQYF
TGTGCCATCAGTGAGTCGGGCAGTTCCTACGAGCAGTACTTC
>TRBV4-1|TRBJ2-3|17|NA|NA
CASSQDQGRGRADTQYF
TGCGCCAGCAGCCAAGATCAGGGACGGGGCCGGGCAGATACGCAGTATTTT
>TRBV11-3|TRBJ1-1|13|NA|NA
CASSLQTGFEAFF
TGTGCCAGCAGCTTACAGACAGGTTTCGAAGCTTTCTTT
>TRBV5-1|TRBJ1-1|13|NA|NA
CASSQPGAGEAFF
TGCGCCAGCAGCCAACCGGGGGCCGGTGAAGCTTTCTTT
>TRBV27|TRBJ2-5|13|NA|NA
CASLETERVTQYF
TGTGCCAGCTTGGAGACAGAGAGGGTGACCCAGTACTTC
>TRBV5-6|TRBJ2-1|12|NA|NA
CASSFGGNEQFF
TGTGCCAGCAGCTTTGGAGGAAATGAGCAGTTCTTC
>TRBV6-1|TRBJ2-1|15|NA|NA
CASSELADSYNEQFF
TGTGCCAGCAGTGAACTAGCTGACTCCTACAATGAGCAGTTCTTC
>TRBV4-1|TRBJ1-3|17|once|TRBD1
CASSLLGTAHSGNTIYF
TGCGCCAGCAGTCTTCTCGGGACAGCTCACTCTGGAAACACCATATATTTT
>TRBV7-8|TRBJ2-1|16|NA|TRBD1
CASSFLQGSSYNEQFF
TGTGCCAGCAGCTTTTTACAGGGGAGTTCCTACAATGAGCAGTTCTTC
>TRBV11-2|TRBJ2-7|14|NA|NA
CASSEKWAPQEQYF
TGTGCCAGCAGCGAGAAGTGGGCTCCCCAGGAGCAGTACTTC
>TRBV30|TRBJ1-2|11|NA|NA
CAWMDGYGYTF
TGTGCCTGGATGGACGGGTACGGCTACACCTTC
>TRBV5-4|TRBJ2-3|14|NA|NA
CASSLKAGGDTQYF
TGTGCCAGCAGCCTTAAGGCCGGAGGAGATACGCAGTATTTT
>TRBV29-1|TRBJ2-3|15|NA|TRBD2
CSVERRGGATDTQYF
TGCAGCGTTGAAAGGCGCGGGGGGGCGACAGATACGCAGTATTTT
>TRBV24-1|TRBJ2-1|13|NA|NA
CATPGGLANEQFF
TGTGCCACCCCCGGGGGGCTGGCCAATGAGCAGTTCTTC
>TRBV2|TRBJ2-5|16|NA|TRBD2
CASSRETSGGQETQYF
TGTGCCAGCAGCCGAGAGACTAGCGGGGGCCAAGAGACCCAGTACTTC
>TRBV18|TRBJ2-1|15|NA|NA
CASSPRTGAENEQFF
TGTGCCAGCTCACCACGAACGGGAGCCGAGAATGAGCAGTTCTTC
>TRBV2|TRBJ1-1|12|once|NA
CASSIQGTEAFF
TGTGCCAGCAGCATCCAGGGAACTGAAGCTTTCTTT
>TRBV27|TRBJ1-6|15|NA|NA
CASSQRVVERGPLHF
TGTGCCAGCAGTCAAAGGGTAGTTGAAAGGGGCCCCCTCCACTTT
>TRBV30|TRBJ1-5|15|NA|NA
CAWRAPGAENQPQHF
TGTGCCTGGAGGGCGCCGGGGGCCGAGAATCAGCCCCAGCATTTT
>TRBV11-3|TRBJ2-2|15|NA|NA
CASSLGTQNTGELFF
TGTGCCAGCAGCTTAGGGACGCAGAACACCGGGGAGCTGTTTTTT
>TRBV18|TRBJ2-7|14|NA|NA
CASAGQQSSYEQYF
TGTGCCAGCGCGGGACAGCAAAGCTCCTACGAGCAGTACTTC
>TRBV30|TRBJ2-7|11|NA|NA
CAWGTGPRSYF
TGTGCCTGGGGGACCGGACCGCGTTCCTACTTC
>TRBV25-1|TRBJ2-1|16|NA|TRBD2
CASSVTSGSSYNEQFF
TGTGCCAGCAGTGTGACTAGCGGGAGCTCCTACAATGAGCAGTTCTTC
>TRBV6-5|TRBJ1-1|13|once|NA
CASSYSIRAEAFF
TGTGCCAGCAGTTACTCGATCAGGGCTGAAGCTTTCTTT
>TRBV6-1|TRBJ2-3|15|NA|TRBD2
CASSEAGVGRDTQYF
TGTGCCAGCAGTGAAGCGGGGGTCGGGAGGGATACGCAGTATTTT
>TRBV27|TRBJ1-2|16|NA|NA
CASSPPQAPGIYGYTF
TGTGCCAGCAGTCCCCCACAGGCCCCGGGCATATATGGCTACACCTTC
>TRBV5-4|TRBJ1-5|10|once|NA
CASIQTRKHF
TGTGCCAGCATCCAGACAAGAAAGCATTTT
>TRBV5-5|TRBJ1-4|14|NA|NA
CASSLWGNNEKLFF
TGTGCCAGCAGCTTATGGGGGAATAATGAAAAACTGTTTTTT
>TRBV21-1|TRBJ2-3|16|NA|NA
CACQPHGGARPDTQYF
TGTGCCTGCCAACCCCACGGGGGGGCCAGACCAGATACGCAGTATTTT
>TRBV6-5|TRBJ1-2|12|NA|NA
CASMSTNYGYTF
TGTGCCAGCATGTCCACTAACTATGGCTACACCTTC
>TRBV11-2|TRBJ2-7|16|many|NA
CASSRLKRRGPLEQYF
TGTGCCAGCAGCCGATTAAAGCGGAGGGGACCCCTCGAGCAGTACTTC
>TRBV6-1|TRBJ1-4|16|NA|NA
CASSEAPQGLGEKLFF
TGTGCCAGCAGTGAAGCGCCTCAGGGTTTGGGTGAAAAACTGTTTTTT
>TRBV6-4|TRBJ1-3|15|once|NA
CASKSGILSGNTIYF
TGCGCCAGCAAGTCAGGCATTCTGTCTGGAAACACCATATATTTT
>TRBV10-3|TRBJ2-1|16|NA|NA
CAIGSRSGDGYNEQFF
TGTGCCATCGGGTCTAGAAGCGGAGACGGTTACAATGAGCAGTTCTTC
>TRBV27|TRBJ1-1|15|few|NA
CASSPPGGRDTEAFF
TGTGCCAGCAGCCCTCCGGGAGGGCGGGACACTGAAGCTTTCTTT
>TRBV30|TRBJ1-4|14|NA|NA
CATNREDPNEKLFF
TGTGCCACCAATCGGGAGGATCCTAATGAAAAACTGTTTTTT
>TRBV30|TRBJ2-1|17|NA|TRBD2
CAWSVSRTSKGDNEQFF
TGTGCCTGGAGTGTATCCAGGACTAGCAAAGGGGACAATGAGCAGTTCTTC
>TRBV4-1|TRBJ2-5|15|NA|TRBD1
CASRPRDRDQETQYF
TGCGCCAGCAGGCCCCGCGACAGGGACCAAGAGACCCAGTACTTC
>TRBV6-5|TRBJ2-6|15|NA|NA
CASRKTNSGANVLTF
TGTGCCAGCAGGAAGACAAATTCTGGGGCCAACGTCCTGACTTTC
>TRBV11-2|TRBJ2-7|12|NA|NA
CASSPHVRYRYF
TGTGCCAGCAGCCCCCATGTCAGGTACCGGTACTTC
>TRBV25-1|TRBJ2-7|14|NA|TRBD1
CASGSNRGQYEQYF
TGTGCCAGCGGAAGTAACAGGGGGCAATACGAGCAGTACTTC
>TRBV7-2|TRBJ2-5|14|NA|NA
CASSFRGSQETQYF
TGTGCCAGCAGCTTCAGGGGCTCCCAAGAGACCCAGTACTTC